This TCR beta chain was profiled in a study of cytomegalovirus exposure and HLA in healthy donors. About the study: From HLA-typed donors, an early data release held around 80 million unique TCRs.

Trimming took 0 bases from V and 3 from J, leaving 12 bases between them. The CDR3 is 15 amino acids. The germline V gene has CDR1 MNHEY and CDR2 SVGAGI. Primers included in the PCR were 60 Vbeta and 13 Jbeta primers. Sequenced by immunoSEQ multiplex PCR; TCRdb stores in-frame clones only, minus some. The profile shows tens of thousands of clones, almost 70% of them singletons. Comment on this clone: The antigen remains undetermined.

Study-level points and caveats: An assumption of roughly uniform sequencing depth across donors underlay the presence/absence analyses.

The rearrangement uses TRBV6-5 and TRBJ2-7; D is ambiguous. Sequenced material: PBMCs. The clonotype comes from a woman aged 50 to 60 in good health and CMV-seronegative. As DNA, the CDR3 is TGTGCCAGCAGTTACTCGGTGACTGATCTCTACGAGCAGTACTTC. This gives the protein CASSYSVTDLYEQYF.